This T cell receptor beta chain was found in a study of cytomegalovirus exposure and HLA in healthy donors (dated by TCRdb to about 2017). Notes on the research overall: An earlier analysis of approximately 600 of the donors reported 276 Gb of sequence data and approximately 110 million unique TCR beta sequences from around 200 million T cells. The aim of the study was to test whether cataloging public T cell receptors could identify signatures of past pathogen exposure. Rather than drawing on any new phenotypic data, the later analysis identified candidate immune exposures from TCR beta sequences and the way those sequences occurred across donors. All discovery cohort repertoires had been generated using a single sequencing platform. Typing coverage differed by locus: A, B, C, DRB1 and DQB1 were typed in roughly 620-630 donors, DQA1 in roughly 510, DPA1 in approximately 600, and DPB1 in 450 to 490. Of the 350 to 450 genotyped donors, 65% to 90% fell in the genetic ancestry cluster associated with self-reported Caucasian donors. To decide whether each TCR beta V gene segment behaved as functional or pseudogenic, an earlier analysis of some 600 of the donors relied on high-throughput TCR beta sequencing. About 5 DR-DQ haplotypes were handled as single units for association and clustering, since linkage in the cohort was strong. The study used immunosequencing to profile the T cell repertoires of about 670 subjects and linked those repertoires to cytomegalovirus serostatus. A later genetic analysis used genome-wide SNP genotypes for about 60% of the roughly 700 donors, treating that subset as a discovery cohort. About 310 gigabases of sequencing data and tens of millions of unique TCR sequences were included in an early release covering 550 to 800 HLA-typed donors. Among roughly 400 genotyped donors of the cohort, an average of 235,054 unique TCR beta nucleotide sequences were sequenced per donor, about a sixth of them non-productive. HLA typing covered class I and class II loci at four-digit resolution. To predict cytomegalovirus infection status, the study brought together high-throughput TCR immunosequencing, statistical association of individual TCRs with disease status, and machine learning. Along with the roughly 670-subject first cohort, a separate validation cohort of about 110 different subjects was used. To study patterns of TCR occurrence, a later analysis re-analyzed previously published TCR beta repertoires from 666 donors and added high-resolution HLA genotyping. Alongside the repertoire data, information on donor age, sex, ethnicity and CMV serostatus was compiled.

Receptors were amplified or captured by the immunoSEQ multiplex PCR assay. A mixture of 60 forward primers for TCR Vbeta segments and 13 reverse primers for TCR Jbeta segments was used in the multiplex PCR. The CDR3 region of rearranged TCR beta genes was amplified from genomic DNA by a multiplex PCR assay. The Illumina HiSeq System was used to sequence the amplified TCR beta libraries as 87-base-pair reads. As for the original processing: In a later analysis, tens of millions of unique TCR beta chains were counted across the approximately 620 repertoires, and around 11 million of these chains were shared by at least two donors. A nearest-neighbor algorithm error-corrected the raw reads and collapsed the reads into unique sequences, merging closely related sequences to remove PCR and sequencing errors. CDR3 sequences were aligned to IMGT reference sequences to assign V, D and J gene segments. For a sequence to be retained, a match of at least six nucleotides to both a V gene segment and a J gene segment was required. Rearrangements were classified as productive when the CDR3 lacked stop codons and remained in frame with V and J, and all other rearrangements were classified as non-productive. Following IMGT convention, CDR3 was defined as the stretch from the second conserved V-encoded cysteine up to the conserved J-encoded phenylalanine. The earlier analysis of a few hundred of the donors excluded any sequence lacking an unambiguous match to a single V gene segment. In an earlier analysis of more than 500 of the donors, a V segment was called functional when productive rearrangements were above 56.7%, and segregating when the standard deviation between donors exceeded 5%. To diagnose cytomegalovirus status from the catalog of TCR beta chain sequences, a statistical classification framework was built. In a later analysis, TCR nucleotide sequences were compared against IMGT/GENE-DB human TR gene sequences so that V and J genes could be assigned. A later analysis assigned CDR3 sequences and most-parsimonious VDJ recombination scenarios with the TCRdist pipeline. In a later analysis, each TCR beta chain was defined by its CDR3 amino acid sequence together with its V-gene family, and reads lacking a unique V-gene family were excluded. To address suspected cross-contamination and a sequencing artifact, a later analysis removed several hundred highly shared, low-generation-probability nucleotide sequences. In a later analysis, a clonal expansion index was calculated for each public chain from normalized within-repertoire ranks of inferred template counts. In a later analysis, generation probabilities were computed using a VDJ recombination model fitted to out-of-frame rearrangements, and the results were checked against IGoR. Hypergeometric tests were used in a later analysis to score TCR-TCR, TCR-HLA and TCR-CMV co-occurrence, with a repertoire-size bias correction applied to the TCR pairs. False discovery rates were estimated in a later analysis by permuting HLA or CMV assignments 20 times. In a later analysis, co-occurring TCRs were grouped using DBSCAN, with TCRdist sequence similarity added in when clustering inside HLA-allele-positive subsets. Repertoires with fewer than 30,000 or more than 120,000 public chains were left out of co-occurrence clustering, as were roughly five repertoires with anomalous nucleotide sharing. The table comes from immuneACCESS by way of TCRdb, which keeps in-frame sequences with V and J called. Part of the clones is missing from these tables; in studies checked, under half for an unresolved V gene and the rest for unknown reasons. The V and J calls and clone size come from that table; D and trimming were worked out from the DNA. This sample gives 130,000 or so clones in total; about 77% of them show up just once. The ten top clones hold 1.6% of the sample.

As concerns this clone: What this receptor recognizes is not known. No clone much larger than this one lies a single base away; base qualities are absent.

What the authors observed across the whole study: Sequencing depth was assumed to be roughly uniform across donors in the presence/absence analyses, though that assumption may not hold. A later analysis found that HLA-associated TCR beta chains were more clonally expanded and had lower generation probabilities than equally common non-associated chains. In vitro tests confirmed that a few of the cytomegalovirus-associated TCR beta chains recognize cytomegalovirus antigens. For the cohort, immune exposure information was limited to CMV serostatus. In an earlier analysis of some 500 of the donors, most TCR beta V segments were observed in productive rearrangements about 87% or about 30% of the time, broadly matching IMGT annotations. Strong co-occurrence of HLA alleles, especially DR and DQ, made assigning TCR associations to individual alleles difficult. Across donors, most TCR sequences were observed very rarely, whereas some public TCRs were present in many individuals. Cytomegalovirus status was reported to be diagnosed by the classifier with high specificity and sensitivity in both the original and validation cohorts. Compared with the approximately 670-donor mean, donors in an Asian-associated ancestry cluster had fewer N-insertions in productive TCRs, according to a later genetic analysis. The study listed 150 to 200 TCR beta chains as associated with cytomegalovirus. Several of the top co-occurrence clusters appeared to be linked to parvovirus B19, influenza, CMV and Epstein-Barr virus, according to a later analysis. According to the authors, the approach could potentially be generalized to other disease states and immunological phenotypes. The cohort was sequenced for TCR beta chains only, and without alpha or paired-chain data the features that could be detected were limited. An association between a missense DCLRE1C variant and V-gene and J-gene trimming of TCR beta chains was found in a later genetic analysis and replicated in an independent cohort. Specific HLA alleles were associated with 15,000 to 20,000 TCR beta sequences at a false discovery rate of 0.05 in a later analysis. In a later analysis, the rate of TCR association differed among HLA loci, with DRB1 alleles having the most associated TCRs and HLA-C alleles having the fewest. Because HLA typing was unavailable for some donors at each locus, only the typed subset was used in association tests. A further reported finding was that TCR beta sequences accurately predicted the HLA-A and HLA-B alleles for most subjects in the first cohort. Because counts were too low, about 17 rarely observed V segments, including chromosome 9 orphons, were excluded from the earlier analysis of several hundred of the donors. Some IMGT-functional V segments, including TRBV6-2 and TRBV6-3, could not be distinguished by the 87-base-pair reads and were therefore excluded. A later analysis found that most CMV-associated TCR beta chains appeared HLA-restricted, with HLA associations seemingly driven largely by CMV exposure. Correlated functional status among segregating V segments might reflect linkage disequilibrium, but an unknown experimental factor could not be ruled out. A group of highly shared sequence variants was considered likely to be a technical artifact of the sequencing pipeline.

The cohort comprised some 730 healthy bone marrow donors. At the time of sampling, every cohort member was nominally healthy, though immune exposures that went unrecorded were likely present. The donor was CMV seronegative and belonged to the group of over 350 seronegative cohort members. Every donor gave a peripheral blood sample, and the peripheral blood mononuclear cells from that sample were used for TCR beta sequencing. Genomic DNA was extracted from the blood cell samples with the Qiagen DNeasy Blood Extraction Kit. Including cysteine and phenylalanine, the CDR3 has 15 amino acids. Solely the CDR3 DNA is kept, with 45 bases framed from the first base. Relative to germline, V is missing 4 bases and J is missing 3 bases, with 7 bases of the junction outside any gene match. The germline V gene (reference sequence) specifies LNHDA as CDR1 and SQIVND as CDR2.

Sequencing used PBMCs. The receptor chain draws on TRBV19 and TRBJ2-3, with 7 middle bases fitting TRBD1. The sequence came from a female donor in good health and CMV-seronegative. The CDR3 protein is CASSSRQGITDTQYF. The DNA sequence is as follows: TGTGCCAGTAGTAGCCGACAGGGAATAACAGATACGCAGTATTTT.